This record covers a single T cell receptor (beta chain). The identical CDR3 is also encoded by other nucleotide sequences in the sample. Germline V lookup: CDR1 WSHSY, CDR2 SAAADI. The CDR3 extends over 13 amino acids. V lost 4 bases to trimming and J lost 4 bases, with 10 bases between them. The protocol was immunoSEQ multiplex PCR, while the TCRdb copy is restricted to in-frame clones and leaves out a portion. The repertoire includes tens of thousands of clones, about four fifths of them detected once, and about 14% sits in the top ten. The sample belongs to a study of control samples from healthy donors and cancer patients.

This chain links TRBV10-2 with TRBJ1-1, with D perhaps matching TRBD1 (5 bases). The material sequenced was blood. The sequence was collected from a middle-aged man in good health. The CDR3 nucleotides read TGCGCCAGCAGTGGGCAGGGCGGCACTGAAGCTTTCTTT. Its translation is CASSGQGGTEAFF.